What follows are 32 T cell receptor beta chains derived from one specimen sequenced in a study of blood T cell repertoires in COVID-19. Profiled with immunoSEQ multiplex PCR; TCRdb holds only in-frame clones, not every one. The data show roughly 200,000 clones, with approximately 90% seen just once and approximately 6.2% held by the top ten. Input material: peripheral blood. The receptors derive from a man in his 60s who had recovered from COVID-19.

The CDR3 region is CASSTGQTTYEQYF. In DNA form, the CDR3 reads TGCGCCAGCAGCACAGGACAGACGACCTACGAGCAGTACTTC. The chain combines TRBV5-1 with TRBJ2-7, with D possibly matching TRBD1 (6 bases). Germline V CDR1 and CDR2: SGHRS, YFSETQ. With 4 bases removed from V and 2 bases from J, the gap between germline ends came to 13 bases. CDR3 length: 14 amino acids.

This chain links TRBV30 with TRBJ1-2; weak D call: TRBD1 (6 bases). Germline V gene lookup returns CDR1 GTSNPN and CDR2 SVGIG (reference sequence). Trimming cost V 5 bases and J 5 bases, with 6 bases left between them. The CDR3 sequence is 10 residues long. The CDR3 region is CAWGQYGYTF. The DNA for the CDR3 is TGTGCCTGGGGACAGTATGGCTACACCTTC.

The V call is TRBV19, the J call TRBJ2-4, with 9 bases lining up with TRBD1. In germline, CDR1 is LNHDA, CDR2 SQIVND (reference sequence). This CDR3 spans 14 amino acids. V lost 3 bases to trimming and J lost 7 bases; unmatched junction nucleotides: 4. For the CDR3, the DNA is TGTGCCAGTAGTATGGGACAGGGTGGTAACATTCAGTACTTC. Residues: CASSMGQGGNIQYF.

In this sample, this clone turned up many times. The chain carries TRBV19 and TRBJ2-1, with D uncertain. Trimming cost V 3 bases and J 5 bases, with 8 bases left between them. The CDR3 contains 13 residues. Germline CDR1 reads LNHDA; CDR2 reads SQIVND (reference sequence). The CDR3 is CASSINKDNEQFF. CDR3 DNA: TGTGCCAGTAGTATTAACAAAGACAATGAGCAGTTCTTC.

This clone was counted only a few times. The chain's CDR3 is CASSGGTGELPDTQYF. CDR3 nucleotides: TGTGCCAGCAGCGGAGGGACAGGGGAGTTGCCAGATACGCAGTATTTT. This rearrangement joins TRBV9 to TRBJ2-3; 10 nucleotides agree with TRBD1. Germline V gene lookup returns CDR1 SGDLS and CDR2 YYNGEE. This CDR3 has 16 amino acids. V shed 3 bases and J 4 bases; nucleotides not matched to a gene: 8.

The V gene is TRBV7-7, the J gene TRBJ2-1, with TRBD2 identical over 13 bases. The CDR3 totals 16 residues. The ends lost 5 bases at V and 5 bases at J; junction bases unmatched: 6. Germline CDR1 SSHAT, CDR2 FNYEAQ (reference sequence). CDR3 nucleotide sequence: TGTGCCAGCAGCCAAGGACTAGCGGGAGCCCACAATGAGCAGTTCTTC. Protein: CASSQGLAGAHNEQFF.

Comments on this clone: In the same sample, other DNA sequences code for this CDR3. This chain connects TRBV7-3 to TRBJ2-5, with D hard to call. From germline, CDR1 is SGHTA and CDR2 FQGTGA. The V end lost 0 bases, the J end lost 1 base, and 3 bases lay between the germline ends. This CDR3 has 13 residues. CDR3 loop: CASSLTIQETQYF. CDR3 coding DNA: TGTGCCAGCAGCTTAACTATCCAAGAGACCCAGTACTTC. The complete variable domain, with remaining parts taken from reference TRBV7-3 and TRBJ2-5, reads GAGVSQTPSNKVTEKGKYVELRCDPISGHTALYWYRQSLGQGPEFLIYFQGTGAADDSGLPNDRFFAVRPEGSVSTLKIQRTERGDSAVYLCASSLTIQETQYFGPGTRLLVL.

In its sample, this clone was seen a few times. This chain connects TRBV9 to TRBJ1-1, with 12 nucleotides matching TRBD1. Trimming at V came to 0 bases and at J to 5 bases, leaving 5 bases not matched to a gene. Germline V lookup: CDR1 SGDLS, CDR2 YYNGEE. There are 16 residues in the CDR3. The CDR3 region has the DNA TGTGCCAGCAGCGTAGGGGACAGGGGGCGAGGGACTGAAGCTTTCTTT. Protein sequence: CASSVGDRGRGTEAFF. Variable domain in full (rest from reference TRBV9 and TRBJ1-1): DSGVTQTPKHLITATGQRVTLRCSPRSGDLSVYWYQQSLDQGLQFLIQYYNGEERAKGNILERFSAQQFPDLHSELNLSSLELGDSALYFCASSVGDRGRGTEAFFGQGTRLTVV.

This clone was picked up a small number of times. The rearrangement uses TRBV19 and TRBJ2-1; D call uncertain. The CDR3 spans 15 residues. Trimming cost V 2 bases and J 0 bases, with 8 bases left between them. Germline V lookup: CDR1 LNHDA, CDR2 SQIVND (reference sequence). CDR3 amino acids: CASSISQSSYNEQFF. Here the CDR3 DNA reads TGTGCCAGTAGTATATCACAGTCCTCCTACAATGAGCAGTTCTTC. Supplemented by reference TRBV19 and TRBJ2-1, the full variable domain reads DGGITQSPKYLFRKEGQNVTLSCEQNLNHDAMYWYRQDPGQGLRLIYYSQIVNDFQKGDIAEGYSVSREKKESFPLTVTSAQKNPTAFYLCASSISQSSYNEQFFGPGTRLTVL.

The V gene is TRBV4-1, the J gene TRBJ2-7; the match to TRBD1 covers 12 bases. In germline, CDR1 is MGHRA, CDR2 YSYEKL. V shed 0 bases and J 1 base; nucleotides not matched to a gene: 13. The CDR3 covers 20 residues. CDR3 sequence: CASSQDSSGTGGSKSYEQYF. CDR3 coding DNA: TGCGCCAGCAGCCAAGACAGTAGCGGGACAGGGGGCTCCAAGTCCTACGAGCAGTACTTC.

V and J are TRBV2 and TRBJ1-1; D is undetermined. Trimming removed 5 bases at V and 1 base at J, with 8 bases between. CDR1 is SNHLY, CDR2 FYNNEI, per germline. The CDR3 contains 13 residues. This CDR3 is CASSFTENTEAFF. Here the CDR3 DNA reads TGTGCCAGCAGTTTCACAGAGAACACTGAAGCTTTCTTT.

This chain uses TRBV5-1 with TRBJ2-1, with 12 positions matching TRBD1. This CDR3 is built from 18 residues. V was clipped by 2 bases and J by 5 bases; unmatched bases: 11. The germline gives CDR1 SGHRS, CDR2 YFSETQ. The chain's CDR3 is CASSLSPPGQGANNEQFF. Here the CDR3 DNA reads TGCGCCAGCAGCTTATCACCGCCGGGACAGGGGGCGAACAATGAGCAGTTCTTC.

The DNA for the CDR3 is TGTGCCACCAGCAGAGTCACAGGGGGCCGCAATGAGCAGTTCTTC. This sequence encodes CATSRVTGGRNEQFF. The chain uses TRBV15 and TRBJ2-1; TRBD1 aligns across 9 bases. The ends lost 1 base at V and 6 bases at J; junction bases unmatched: 4. CDR1 and CDR2 (germline): LNHNV, YYDKDF (reference sequence). The CDR3 spans 15 residues.

The CDR3: CASSPDSSAGNIQYF. In DNA form, the CDR3 reads TGTGCCAGCAGCCCGGACTCGAGCGCGGGAAACATTCAGTACTTC. The chain uses TRBV5-5 and TRBJ2-4; a weak D match, TRBD2 (5 bases). Trimming removed 4 bases from V and 6 bases from J, with 17 bases in between. Germline assignment: CDR1 SGHKS and CDR2 YYEKEE (reference sequence). CDR3 length: 15 amino acids.

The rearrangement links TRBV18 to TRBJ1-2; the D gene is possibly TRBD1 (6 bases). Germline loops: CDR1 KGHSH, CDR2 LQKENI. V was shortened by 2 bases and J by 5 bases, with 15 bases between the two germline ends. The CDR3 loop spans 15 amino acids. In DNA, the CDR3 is TGTGCCAGCTCACCAAGACAGGATGAAGGTTATGGCTACACCTTC. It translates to CASSPRQDEGYGYTF.

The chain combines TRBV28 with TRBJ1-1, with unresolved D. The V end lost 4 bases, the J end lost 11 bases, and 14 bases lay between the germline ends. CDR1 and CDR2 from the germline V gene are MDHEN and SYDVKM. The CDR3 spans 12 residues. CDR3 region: CASSSSSGRAFF. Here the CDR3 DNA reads TGTGCCAGCAGTTCCTCATCGGGGAGGGCTTTCTTT.

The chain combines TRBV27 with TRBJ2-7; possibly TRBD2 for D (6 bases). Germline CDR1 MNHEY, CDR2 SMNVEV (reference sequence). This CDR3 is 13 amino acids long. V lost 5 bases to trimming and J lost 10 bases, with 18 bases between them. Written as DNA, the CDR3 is TGTGCCAGCAGTCCCCGGGAGACTGCCCTCCAGTACTTC. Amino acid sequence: CASSPRETALQYF.

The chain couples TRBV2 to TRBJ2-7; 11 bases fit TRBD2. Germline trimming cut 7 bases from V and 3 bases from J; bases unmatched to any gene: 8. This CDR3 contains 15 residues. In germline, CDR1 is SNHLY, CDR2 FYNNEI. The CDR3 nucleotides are TGTGCCAGCAATTATCCGACTAGCGGGATCTACGAGCAGTACTTC. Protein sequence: CASNYPTSGIYEQYF.

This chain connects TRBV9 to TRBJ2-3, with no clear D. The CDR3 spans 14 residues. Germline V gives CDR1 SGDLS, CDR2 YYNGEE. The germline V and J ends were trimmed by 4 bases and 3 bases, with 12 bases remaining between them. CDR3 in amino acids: CASSLEPSTDTQYF. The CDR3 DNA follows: TGTGCCAGCAGCCTCGAGCCCTCAACAGATACGCAGTATTTT.

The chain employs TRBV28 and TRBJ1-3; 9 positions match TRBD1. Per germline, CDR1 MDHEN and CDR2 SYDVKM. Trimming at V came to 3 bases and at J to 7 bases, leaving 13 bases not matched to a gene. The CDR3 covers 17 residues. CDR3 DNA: TGTGCCAGCAGTTTTTCGGGACAGGGAATCTACAGGAACACCATATATTTT. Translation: CASSFSGQGIYRNTIYF.

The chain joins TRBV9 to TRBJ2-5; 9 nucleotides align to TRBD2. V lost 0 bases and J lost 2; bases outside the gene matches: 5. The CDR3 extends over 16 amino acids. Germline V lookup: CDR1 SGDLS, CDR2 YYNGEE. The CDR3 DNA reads TGTGCCAGCAGCGTAGACCGAGCGGGGGGACAAGAGACCCAGTACTTC. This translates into CASSVDRAGGQETQYF. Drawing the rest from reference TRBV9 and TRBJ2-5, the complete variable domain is DSGVTQTPKHLITATGQRVTLRCSPRSGDLSVYWYQQSLDQGLQFLIQYYNGEERAKGNILERFSAQQFPDLHSELNLSSLELGDSALYFCASSVDRAGGQETQYFGPGTRLLVL.

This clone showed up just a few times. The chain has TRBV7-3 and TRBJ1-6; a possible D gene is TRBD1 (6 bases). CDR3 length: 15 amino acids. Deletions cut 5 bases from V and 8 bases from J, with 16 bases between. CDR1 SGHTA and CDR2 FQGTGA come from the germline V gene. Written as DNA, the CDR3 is TGTGCCAGCAGCCTGACCACAGGGAACGATTCACCCCTCCACTTT. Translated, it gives CASSLTTGNDSPLHF.

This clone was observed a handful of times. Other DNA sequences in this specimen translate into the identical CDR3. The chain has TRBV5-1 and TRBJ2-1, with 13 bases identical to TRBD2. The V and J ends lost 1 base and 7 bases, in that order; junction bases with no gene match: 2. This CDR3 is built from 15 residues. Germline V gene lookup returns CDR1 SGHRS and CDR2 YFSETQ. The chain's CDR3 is CASSLRLAGGNEQFF. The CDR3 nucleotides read TGCGCCAGCAGCTTGAGACTAGCGGGAGGTAATGAGCAGTTCTTC. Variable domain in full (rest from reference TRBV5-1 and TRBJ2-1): KAGVTQTPRYLIKTRGQQVTLSCSPISGHRSVSWYQQTPGQGLQFLFEYFSETQRNKGNFPGRFSGRQFSNSRSEMNVSTLELGDSALYLCASSLRLAGGNEQFFGPGTRLTVL.

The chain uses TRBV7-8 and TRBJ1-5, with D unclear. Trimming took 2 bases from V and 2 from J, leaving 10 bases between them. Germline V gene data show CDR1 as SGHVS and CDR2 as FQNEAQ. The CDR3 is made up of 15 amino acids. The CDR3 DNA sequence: TGTGCCAGCAGCTTACGGGGAAAAGGCAATCAGCCCCAGCATTTT. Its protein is CASSLRGKGNQPQHF.

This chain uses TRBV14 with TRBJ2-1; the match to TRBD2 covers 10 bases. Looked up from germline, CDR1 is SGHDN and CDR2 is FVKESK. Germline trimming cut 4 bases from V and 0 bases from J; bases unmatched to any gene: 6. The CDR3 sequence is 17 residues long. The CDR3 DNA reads TGTGCCAGCAGCCGAGCGGGGGGGGTATTCTCCTACAATGAGCAGTTCTTC. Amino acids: CASSRAGGVFSYNEQFF.

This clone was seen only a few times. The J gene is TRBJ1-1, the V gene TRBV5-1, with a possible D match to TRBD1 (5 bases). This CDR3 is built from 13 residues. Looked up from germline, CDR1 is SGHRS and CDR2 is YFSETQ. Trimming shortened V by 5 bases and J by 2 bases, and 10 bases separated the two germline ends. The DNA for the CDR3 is TGCGCCAGCAGACCAGGGCTAAACACTGAAGCTTTCTTT. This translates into CASRPGLNTEAFF.

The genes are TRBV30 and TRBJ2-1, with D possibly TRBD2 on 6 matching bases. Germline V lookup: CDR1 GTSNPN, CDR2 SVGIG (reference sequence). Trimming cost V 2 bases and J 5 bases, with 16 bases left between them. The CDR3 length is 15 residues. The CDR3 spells CAWSPGTPRDNEQFF. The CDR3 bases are TGTGCCTGGAGTCCCGGGACTCCGCGGGACAATGAGCAGTTCTTC.

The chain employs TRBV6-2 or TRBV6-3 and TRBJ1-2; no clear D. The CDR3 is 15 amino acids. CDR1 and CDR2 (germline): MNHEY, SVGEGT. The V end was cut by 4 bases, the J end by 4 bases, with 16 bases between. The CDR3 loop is CASSSPAEDRYGYTF. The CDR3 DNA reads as TGTGCCAGCAGTTCCCCCGCGGAGGACCGCTATGGCTACACCTTC.

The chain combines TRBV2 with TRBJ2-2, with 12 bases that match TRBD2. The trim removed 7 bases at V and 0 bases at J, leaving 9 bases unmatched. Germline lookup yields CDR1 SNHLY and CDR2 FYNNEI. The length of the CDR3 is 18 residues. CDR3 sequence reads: CASTSWTSGIANTGELFF. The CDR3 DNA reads TGTGCCAGCACCTCCTGGACTAGCGGGATCGCGAACACCGGGGAGCTGTTTTTT. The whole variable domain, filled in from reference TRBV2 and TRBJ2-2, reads EPEVTQTPSHQVTQMGQEVILRCVPISNHLYFYWYRQILGQKVEFLVSFYNNEISEKSEIFDDQFSVERPDGSNFTLKIRSTKLEDSAMYFCASTSWTSGIANTGELFFGEGSRLTVL.

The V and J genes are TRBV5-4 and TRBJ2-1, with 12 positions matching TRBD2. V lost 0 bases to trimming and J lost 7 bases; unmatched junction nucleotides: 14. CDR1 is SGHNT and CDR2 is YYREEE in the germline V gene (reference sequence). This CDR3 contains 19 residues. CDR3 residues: CASSLVVLAGGKTGNEQFF. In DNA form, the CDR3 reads TGTGCCAGCAGCTTGGTAGTCCTAGCGGGGGGGAAGACAGGTAATGAGCAGTTCTTC.

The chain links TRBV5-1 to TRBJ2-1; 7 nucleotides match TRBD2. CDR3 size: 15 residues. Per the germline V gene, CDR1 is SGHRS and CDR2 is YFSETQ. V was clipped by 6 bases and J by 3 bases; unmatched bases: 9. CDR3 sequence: CASNTGGSVYNEQFF. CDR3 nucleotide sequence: TGCGCCAGCAATACAGGCGGGAGCGTCTACAATGAGCAGTTCTTC. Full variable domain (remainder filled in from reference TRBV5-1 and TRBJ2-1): KAGVTQTPRYLIKTRGQQVTLSCSPISGHRSVSWYQQTPGQGLQFLFEYFSETQRNKGNFPGRFSGRQFSNSRSEMNVSTLELGDSALYLCASNTGGSVYNEQFFGPGTRLTVL.

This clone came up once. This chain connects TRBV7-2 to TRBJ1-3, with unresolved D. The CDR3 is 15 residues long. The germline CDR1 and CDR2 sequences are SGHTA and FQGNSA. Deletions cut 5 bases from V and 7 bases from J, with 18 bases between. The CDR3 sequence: CASSPDAGSRNTIYF. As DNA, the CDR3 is TGTGCCAGCAGCCCCGACGCGGGTTCGAGGAACACCATATATTTT.